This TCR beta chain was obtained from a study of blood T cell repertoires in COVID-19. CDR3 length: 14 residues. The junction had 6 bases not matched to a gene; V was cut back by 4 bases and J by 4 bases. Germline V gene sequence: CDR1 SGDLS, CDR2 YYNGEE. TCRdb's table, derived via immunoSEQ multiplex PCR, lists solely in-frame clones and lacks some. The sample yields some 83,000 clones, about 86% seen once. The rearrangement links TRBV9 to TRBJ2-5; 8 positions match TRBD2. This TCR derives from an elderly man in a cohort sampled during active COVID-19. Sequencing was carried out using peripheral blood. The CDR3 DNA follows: TGTGCCAGCAGCCCTTTAGCGGGGAGAGAGACCCAGTACTTC. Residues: CASSPLAGRETQYF.